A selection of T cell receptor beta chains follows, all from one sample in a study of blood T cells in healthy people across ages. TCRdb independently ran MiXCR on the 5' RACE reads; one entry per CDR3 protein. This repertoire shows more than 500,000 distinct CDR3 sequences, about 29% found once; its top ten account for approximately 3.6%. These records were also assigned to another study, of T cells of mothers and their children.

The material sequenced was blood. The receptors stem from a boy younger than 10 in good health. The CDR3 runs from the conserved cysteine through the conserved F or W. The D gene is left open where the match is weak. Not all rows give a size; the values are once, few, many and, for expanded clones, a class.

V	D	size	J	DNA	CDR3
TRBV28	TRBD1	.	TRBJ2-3	TGTGCCAGCAGCACCACAGGGGGCGCGGATACGCAGTATTTT	CASSTTGGADTQYF
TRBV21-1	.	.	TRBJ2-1	TGTGCCAGCAGCAAAGTTGGTAATGAGCAGTTCTTC	CASSKVGNEQFF
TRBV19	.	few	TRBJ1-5	TGTGCCAGTAGTATATCAGGAGGCCGCTCCAATCAGCCCCAGCATTTT	CASSISGGRSNQPQHF
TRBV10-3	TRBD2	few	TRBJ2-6	TGTGCCATCAGTGTCGGGGGGGTTGGGGCCAACGTCCTGACTTTC	CAISVGGVGANVLTF
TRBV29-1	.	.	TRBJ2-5	TGCAGCGTTCAAGGGGGGGAGACCCAGTACTTC	CSVQGGETQYF
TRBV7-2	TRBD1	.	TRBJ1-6	TGTGCCAGCACCCCTCGAGACAGGGTCGGCTATTATTATAATTCACCCCTCCACTTT	CASTPRDRVGYYYNSPLHF
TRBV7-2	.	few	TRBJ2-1	TGTGCCAGCAGCTTAGCTGGACAGAGATACAATGAGCAGTTCTTC	CASSLAGQRYNEQFF
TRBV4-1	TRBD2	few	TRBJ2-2	TGCGCCAGCAGCCAAGGGCCTTTGGGGAGGGCCGGGGAGCTGTTTTTT	CASSQGPLGRAGELFF
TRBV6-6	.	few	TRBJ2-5	TGTGCCAGCAGTTACGTGACAGTACAAGAGACCCAGTACTTC	CASSYVTVQETQYF
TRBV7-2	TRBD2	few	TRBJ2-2	TGTGCCTCACTTAGCGGGACTTACACCGGGGAGCTGTTTTTT	CASLSGTYTGELFF
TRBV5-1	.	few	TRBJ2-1	TGCGCCAGCAGCTGTCCATCGGGCGATTTAACGAGCTCCTACAATGAGCAGTTCTTC	CASSCPSGDLTSSYNEQFF
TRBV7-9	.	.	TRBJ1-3	TGTGCCAGCAGCTTTGACGTCCGGGGGTCTGGAAACACCATATATTTT	CASSFDVRGSGNTIYF
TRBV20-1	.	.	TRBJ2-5	TGCAGTGCTAGAGACGGGAGGACCCAGTACTTC	CSARDGRTQYF
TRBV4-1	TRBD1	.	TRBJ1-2	TGCGCCAGCAGCCAGGAACCAGGGGGCGTGGGGAATGGCTACACCTTC	CASSQEPGGVGNGYTF
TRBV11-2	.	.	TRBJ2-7	TGTGCCAGCAGCTCAGGAACTGGACAGCGCGAGCAGTACTTC	CASSSGTGQREQYF
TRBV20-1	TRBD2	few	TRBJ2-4	TGCAGTGCCTCAGCGGGAGTCGGAAACATTCAGTACTTC	CSASAGVGNIQYF
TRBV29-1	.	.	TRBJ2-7	TGCAGCGTTGTTTCCGGGACGTCCTCCTACGAGCAGTACTTC	CSVVSGTSSYEQYF
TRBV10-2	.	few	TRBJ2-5	TGCGCCAGCAGTGAGCCGGACATAGAGACCCAGTACTTC	CASSEPDIETQYF
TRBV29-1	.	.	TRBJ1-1	TGCAGCGAGGGCCGGTATGAAGCTTTCTTT	CSEGRYEAFF
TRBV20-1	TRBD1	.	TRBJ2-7	TGCAGTGCTAGTTCTCCGGGACAGGGGTATTACGAGCAGTACTTC	CSASSPGQGYYEQYF
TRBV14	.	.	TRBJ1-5	TGTGCCAGCAGCCAAGGGTCCCAGGGGCCCCAGCATTTT	CASSQGSQGPQHF
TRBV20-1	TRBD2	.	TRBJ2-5	TGCAGTGCTAGAAACGGACTAGCGGGCGTCCAAGAGACCCAGTACTTC	CSARNGLAGVQETQYF
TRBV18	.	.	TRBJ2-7	TGTGCCAGCTCACCGGCGGGACACATAGCCTACGAGCAGTACTTC	CASSPAGHIAYEQYF
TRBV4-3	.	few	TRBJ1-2	TGCGCCAGCAGCCATGGGAAGGGCTACACCTTC	CASSHGKGYTF
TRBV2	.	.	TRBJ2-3	TGTGCCAGCAGTGGCAGGGGCCACCTTTTAACAGATACGCAGTATTTT	CASSGRGHLLTDTQYF
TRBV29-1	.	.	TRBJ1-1	TGCAGCGTTGATCCCGGGCCTGAAGCTTTCTTT	CSVDPGPEAFF
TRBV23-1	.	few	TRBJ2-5	TGCGCCCGAGTAGAAGAGACCCAGTACTTC	CARVEETQYF
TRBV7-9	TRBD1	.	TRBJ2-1	TGTGCCAGCAGCTTAAAACCTTGGCAGGGGGCCTCCTACAATGAGCAGTTCTTC	CASSLKPWQGASYNEQFF
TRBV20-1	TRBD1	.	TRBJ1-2	TGCAGTGCTCCCGGGACAGGGGTTACCTATGGCTACACCTTC	CSAPGTGVTYGYTF
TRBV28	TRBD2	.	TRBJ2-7	TGTGCCAGCAAGACTAGCGGAGGCTCCTACGAGCAGTACTTC	CASKTSGGSYEQYF
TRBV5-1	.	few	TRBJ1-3	TGCGCCAGCAGCTTGATATCAGTGCAGAGTTCGCGAAACACCATATATTTT	CASSLISVQSSRNTIYF
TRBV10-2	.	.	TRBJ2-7	TGCGCCAGCAGTGAGGGCGGGATTTACGAGCAGTACTTC	CASSEGGIYEQYF
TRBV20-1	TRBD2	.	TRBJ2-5	TGCAGTGCTCATGGTAGCGGGAGGCAAGAGACCCAGTACTTC	CSAHGSGRQETQYF
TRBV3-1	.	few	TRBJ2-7	TGTGCCAGCAGGCGGGCACCCAGCTCCTACGAGCAGTACTTC	CASRRAPSSYEQYF
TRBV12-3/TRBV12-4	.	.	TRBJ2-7	TGTGCCAGCAGTTTATATGCTGACGAGCAGTACTTC	CASSLYADEQYF
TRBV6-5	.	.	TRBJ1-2	TGTGCCAGCAGTTACTCGGGCAGGTCTGGCTACACCTTC	CASSYSGRSGYTF
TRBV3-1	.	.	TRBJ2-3	TGTGCCAGCAGCCAAAGCCCTAGCCGGGCTGATACGCAGTATTTT	CASSQSPSRADTQYF
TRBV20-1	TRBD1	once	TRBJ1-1	TGCAGTACCCCGCGACAGGGATTGACTGAAGCTTTCTTT	CSTPRQGLTEAFF
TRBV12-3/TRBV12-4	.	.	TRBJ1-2	TGTGCCAGCAGTTTTAGCCCGGGATTTAACTATGGCTACACCTTC	CASSFSPGFNYGYTF
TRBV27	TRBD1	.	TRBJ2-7	TGTGCCAGCAGTTTGGGGACAGGGAGCCGCGGGCAGTACTTC	CASSLGTGSRGQYF
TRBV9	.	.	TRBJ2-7	TGTGCCAGCAGCGTAGGGCCGGGGCCGTACTACGAGCAGTACTTC	CASSVGPGPYYEQYF
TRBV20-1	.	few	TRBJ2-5	TGCAGTGCCGGGGAACAGTCCCTCTTCCACCAAGAGACCCAGTACTTC	CSAGEQSLFHQETQYF